This entry is about one T cell receptor (beta chain). The antigen remains unidentified. Unique molecular identifiers were used in preparing the TCRbeta library. TCRdb re-called the PCR reads with MiXCR, one entry per CDR3 protein. The table records fewer than 750,000 distinct CDR3 sequences, roughly 27% of them present only once. Germline V gene lookup returns CDR1 SGHRS and CDR2 YFSETQ. The CDR3 consists of 15 residues. With 4 bases removed from V and 0 bases from J, the gap between germline ends came to 14 bases. This sample is drawn from a study of T-cell reconstitution after alpha-beta-depleted transplantation in children. General study findings and limits: Certain patients had high TCRbeta diversity at day 60, and it came from recipient T cells and thymic progenitors that survived. T-cell numbers and diversity, one year after transplant, stemmed largely from T cells that were newly produced. Several hundred expanded graft clones reportedly were the source of alpha-beta T cells about two months after transplant.

The material sequenced was PBMCs, taken before TCRalphabeta/CD19-depleted stem cell transplant. This sequence joins TRBV5-1 and TRBJ2-7; the D gene is possibly TRBD1 (6 bases). The clonotype was recovered from a boy in the first two years of life with Wiskott-Aldrich syndrome, due to receive a stem cell transplant. This chain's CDR3 is CASSILGASSYEQYF. In DNA form, the CDR3 reads TGCGCCAGCAGCATCCTGGGGGCCAGCTCCTACGAGCAGTACTTC.